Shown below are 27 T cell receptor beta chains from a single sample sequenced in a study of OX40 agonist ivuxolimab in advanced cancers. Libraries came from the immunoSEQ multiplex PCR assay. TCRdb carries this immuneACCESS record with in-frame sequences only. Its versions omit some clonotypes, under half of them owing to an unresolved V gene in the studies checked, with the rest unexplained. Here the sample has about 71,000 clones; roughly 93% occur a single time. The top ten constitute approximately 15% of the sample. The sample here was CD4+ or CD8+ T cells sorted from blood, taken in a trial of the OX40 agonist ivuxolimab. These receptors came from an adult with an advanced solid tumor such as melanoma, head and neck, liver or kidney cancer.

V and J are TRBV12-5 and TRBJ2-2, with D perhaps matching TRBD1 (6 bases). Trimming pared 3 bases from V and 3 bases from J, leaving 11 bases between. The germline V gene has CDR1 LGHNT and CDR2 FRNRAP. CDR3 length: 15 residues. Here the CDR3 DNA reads TGTGCTAGTGGTTTACAGGGTTTCGACACCGGGGAGCTGTTTTTT. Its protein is CASGLQGFDTGELFF.

The CDR3: CASSSNIISTWGEAFF. CDR3 coding DNA: TGTGCCAGCAGTTCCAATATTATTTCCACTTGGGGTGAAGCTTTCTTT. The chain employs TRBV28 and TRBJ1-1; D is unresolved. This CDR3 has 16 residues. Germline CDR1 is MDHEN and CDR2 is SYDVKM. V was clipped by 4 bases and J by 7 bases, with 22 bases between them.

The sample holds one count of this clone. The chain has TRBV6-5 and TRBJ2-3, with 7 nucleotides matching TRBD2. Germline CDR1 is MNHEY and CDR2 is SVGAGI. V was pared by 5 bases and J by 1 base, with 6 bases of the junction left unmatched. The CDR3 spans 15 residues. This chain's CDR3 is CASSPGAGGTDTQYF. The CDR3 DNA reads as TGTGCCAGCAGTCCCGGGGCGGGAGGCACAGATACGCAGTATTTT.

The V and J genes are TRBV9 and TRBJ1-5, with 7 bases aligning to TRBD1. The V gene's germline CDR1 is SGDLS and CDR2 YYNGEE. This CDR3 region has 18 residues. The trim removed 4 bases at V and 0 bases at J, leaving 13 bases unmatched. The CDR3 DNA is TGTGCCAGCAGCCCCCCTGGGGCCGGGACAGATAGCAATCAGCCCCAGCATTTT. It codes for CASSPPGAGTDSNQPQHF.

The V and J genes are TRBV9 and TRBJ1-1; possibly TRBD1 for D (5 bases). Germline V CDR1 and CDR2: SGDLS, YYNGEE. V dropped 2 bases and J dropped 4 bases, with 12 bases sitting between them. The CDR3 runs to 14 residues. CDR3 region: CASSVGTASTEAFF. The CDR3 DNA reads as TGTGCCAGCAGCGTCGGGACCGCCAGCACTGAAGCTTTCTTT.

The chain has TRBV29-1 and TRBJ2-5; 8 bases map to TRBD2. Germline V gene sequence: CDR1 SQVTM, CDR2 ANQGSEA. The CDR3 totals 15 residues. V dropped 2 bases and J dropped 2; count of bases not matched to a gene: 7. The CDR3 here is CSVELASGYQETQYF. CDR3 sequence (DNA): TGCAGCGTTGAATTGGCTAGCGGGTATCAAGAGACCCAGTACTTC.

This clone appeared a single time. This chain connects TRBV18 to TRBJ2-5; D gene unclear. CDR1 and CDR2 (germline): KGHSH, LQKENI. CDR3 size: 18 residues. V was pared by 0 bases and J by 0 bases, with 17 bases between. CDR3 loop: CASSPPEGNSRYQETQYF. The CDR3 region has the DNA TGTGCCAGCTCACCACCCGAAGGGAACTCACGCTACCAAGAGACCCAGTACTTC. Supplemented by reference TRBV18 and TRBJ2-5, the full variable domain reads NAGVMQNPRHLVRRRGQEARLRCSPMKGHSHVYWYRQLPEEGLKFMVYLQKENIIDESGMPKERFSAEFPKEGPSILRIQQVVRGDSAAYFCASSPPEGNSRYQETQYFGPGTRLLVL.

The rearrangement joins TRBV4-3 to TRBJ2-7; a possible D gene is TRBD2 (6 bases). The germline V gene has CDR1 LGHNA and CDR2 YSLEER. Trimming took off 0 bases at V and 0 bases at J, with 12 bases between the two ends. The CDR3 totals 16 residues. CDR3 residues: CASSQERTGSSYEQYF. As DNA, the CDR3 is TGCGCCAGCAGCCAAGAGCGAACCGGGAGCTCCTACGAGCAGTACTTC.

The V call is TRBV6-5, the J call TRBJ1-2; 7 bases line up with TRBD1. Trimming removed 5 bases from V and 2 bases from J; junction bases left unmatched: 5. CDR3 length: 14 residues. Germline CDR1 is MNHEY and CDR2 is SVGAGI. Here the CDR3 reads CASSLTGTNYGYTF. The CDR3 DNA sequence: TGTGCCAGCAGTCTGACAGGGACCAACTATGGCTACACCTTC.

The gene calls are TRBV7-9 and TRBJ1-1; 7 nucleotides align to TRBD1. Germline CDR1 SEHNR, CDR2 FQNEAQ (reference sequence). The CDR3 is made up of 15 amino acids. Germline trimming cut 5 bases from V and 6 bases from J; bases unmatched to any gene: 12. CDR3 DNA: TGTGCCAGCAGCGGATTACGGACAGGCCTCGCTGAAGCTTTCTTT. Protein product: CASSGLRTGLAEAFF.

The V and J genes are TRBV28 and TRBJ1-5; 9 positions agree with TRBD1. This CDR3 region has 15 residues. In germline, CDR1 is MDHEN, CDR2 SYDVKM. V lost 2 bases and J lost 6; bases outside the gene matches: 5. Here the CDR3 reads CASSLATGGGQPQHF. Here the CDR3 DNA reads TGTGCCAGCAGTTTAGCGACAGGGGGAGGTCAGCCCCAGCATTTT.

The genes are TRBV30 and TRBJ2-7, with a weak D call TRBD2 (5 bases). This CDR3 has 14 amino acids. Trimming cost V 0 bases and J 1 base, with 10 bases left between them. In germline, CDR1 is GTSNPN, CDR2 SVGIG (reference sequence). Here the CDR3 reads CAWSVQTGSYEQYF. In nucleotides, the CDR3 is TGTGCCTGGAGTGTACAGACGGGGTCCTACGAGCAGTACTTC.

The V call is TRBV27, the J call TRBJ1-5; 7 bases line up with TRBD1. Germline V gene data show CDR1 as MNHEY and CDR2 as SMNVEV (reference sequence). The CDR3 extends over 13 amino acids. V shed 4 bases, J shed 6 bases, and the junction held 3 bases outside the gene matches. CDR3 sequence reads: CASSYAGGQPQHF. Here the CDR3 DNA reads TGTGCCAGCAGTTACGCAGGGGGTCAGCCCCAGCATTTT.

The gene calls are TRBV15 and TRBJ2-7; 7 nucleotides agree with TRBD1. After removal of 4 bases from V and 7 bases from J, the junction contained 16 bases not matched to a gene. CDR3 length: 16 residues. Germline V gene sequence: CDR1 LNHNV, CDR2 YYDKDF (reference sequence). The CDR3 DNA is TGTGCCACCAGCACGGAACCGGAGAACAGGGGAAGGGAGCAGTACTTC. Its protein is CATSTEPENRGREQYF. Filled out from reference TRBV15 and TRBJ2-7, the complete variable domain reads DAMVIQNPRYQVTQFGKPVTLSCSQTLNHNVMYWYQQKSSQAPKLLFHYYDKDFNNEADTPDNFQSRRPNTSFCFLDIRSPGLGDTAMYLCATSTEPENRGREQYFGPGTRLTVT.

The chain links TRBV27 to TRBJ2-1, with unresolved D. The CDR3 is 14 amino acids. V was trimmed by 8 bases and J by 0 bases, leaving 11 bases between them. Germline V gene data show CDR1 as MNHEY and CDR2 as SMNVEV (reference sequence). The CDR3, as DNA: TGTGCCAGCGCGGACGTCAGCTCCTACAATGAGCAGTTCTTC. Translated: CASADVSSYNEQFF.

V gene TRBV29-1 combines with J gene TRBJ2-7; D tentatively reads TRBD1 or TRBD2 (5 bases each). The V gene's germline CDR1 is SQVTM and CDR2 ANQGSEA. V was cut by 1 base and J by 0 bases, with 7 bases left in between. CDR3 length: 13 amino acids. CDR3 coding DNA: TGCAGCGTTGAAGCGGGGCACTCCTACGAGCAGTACTTC. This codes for CSVEAGHSYEQYF.

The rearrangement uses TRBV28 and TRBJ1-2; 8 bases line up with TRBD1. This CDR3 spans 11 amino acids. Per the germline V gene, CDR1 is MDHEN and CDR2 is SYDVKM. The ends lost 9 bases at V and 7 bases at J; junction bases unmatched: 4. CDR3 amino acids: CASDDRGGYTF. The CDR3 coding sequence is TGTGCCAGTGACGACAGGGGTGGCTACACCTTC.

The CDR3 coding sequence is TGCGCCAGCAGCTTGGATAGCGGGAGGGCCTTTGGGGAGCAGTTCTTC. Translating it yields CASSLDSGRAFGEQFF. This chain joins TRBV5-1 and TRBJ2-1, with 11 bases matching TRBD2. The germline gives CDR1 SGHRS, CDR2 YFSETQ. The CDR3 consists of 16 residues. The trim removed 0 bases at V and 10 bases at J, leaving 9 bases unmatched.

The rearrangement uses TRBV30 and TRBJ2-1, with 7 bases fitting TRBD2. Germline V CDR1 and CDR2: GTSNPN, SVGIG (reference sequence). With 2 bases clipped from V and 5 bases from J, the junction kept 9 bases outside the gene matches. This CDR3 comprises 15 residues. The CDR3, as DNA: TGTGCCTGGAGTTTGGGGCTAGCGGACCACAATGAGCAGTTCTTC. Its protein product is CAWSLGLADHNEQFF.

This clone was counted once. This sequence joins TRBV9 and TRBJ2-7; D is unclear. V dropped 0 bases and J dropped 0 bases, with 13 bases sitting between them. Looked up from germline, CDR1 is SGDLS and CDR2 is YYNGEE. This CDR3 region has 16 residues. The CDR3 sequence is CASSVGAGRSSYEQYF. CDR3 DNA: TGTGCCAGCAGCGTAGGGGCCGGCCGTAGCTCCTACGAGCAGTACTTC.

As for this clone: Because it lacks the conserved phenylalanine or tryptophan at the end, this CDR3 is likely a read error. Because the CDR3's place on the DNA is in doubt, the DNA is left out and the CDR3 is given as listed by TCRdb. The CDR3 sequence: CASSSGSALR. This chain links TRBV27 with TRBJ1-2. From its first to its last residue, the CDR3 has 10 amino acids. Germline values: CDR1 MNHEY, CDR2 SMNVEV (reference sequence).

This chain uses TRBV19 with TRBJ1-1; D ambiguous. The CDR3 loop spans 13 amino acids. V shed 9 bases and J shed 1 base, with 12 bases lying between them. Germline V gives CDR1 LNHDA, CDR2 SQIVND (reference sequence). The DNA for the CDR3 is TGTGCCAGCCGGGCCATGGGGAACACTGAAGCTTTCTTT. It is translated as CASRAMGNTEAFF. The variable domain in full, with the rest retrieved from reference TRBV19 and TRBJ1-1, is DGGITQSPKYLFRKEGQNVTLSCEQNLNHDAMYWYRQDPGQGLRLIYYSQIVNDFQKGDIAEGYSVSREKKESFPLTVTSAQKNPTAFYLCASRAMGNTEAFFGQGTRLTVV.

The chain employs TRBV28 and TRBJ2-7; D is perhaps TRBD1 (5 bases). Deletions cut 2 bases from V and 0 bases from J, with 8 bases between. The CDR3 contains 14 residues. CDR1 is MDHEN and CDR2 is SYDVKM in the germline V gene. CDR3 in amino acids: CASSLMGRSYEQYF. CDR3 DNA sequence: TGTGCCAGCAGTTTAATGGGGCGCTCCTACGAGCAGTACTTC.

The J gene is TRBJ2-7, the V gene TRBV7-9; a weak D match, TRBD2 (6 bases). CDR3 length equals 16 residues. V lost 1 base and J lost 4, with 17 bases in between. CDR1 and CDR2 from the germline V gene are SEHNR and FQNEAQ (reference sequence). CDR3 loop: CASSLVYPGEGYEQYF. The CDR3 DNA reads TGTGCCAGCAGCTTAGTGTATCCGGGGGAAGGATACGAGCAGTACTTC.

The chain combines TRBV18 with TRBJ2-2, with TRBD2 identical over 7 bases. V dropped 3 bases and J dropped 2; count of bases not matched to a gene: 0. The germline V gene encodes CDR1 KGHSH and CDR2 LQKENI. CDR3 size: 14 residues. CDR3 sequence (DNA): TGTGCCAGCTCACCGGGACTAAACACCGGGGAGCTGTTTTTT. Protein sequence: CASSPGLNTGELFF. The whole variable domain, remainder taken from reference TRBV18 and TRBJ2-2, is NAGVMQNPRHLVRRRGQEARLRCSPMKGHSHVYWYRQLPEEGLKFMVYLQKENIIDESGMPKERFSAEFPKEGPSILRIQQVVRGDSAAYFCASSPGLNTGELFFGEGSRLTVL.

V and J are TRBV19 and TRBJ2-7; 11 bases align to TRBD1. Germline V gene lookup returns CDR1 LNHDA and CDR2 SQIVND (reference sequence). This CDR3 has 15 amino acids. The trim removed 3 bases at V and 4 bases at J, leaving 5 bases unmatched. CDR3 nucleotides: TGTGCCAGTAGTATCCGGGACAGGGGGATATACGAGCAGTACTTC. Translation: CASSIRDRGIYEQYF.

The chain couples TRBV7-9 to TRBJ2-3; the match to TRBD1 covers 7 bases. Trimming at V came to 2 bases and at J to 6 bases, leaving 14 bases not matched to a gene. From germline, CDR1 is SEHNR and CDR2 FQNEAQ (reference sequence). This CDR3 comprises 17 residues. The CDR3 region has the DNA TGTGCCAGCAGCTTACCGCAGACAGGGCGGTTTGAGGATACGCAGTATTTT. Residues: CASSLPQTGRFEDTQYF.